One sample yielded the 11 T cell receptor beta chains listed below, sequenced in a study of blood T cell repertoires in COVID-19. TCRdb keeps only in-frame clones here, not all; method: immunoSEQ multiplex PCR. The sample has some 400,000 clones; more than 65% are singletons. Sequenced input: peripheral blood. The receptor set was obtained from a human donor with acute or convalescent COVID-19. The donor label of this sample is uncertain.

The chain combines TRBV30 with TRBJ2-7; tentatively, D is TRBD2 (6 bases). V lost 0 bases to trimming and J lost 6 bases, with 12 bases between them. Germline CDR1 reads GTSNPN; CDR2 reads SVGIG (reference sequence). This CDR3 comprises 13 residues. The DNA of the CDR3 is TGTGCCTGGAGTGTCGGTAGCGGTCGCGAGCAGTACTTC. This translates into CAWSVGSGREQYF.

This sequence joins TRBV15 and TRBJ1-4; D possibly corresponds to TRBD1 (5 bases). The germline V gene encodes CDR1 LNHNV and CDR2 YYDKDF (reference sequence). The V and J ends lost 1 base and 7 bases respectively, with 16 bases between them. This CDR3 is 16 amino acids long. This CDR3 reads CATSRALNRLGEKLFF. CDR3 bases: TGTGCCACCAGCAGAGCGCTAAACAGGTTAGGTGAAAAACTGTTTTTT.

The rearrangement joins TRBV23-1 to TRBJ2-1; 8 positions match TRBD1. TRBV23-1 is placed among ORFs of uncertain function. The CDR3 consists of 18 residues. The junction had 10 bases not matched to a gene; V was cut back by 0 bases and J by 3 bases. CDR3 in DNA: TGCGCCAGCAGTCAATCGGGGTCGGGACAGGAGTTCTACAATGAGCAGTTCTTC. It specifies CASSQSGSGQEFYNEQFF.

The rearrangement links TRBV2 to TRBJ2-7; D gene uncertain. Looked up from germline, CDR1 is SNHLY and CDR2 is FYNNEI. This CDR3 spans 11 amino acids. Trimming cost V 4 bases and J 3 bases, with 4 bases left between them. CDR3 region: CASSAYYEQYF. CDR3 bases: TGTGCCAGCAGTGCCTACTACGAGCAGTACTTC.

This rearrangement joins TRBV19 to TRBJ1-5; possibly TRBD1 for D (5 bases). V was clipped by 7 bases and J by 6 bases, with 10 bases between them. Germline assignment: CDR1 LNHDA and CDR2 SQIVND (reference sequence). This CDR3 comprises 12 residues. In DNA form, the CDR3 reads TGTGCCAGTAAGGACAAGACTCAGCCCCAGCATTTT. Translating gives CASKDKTQPQHF.

The chain uses TRBV2 and TRBJ1-5, with D hard to call. Trimming took 8 bases from V and 0 from J, leaving 11 bases between them. The germline V gene has CDR1 SNHLY and CDR2 FYNNEI. This CDR3 comprises 14 residues. The CDR3: CASSGMNSNQPQHF. CDR3 DNA: TGTGCCAGCTCGGGGATGAATAGCAATCAGCCCCAGCATTTT.

The J gene is TRBJ1-2, the V gene TRBV21-1. TRBV21-1 has pseudogene status. The CDR3 totals 17 residues. The CDR3 bases are TGTGCCAGCACCTCAACGGGACTCTCGAGAGCTAACTATGGCTACACCTTC. It translates to CASTSTGLSRANYGYTF.

This clone was observed a handful of times. This CDR3 is CSVARDTEAFF. The CDR3 DNA reads as TGCAGCGTTGCCCGGGACACTGAAGCTTTCTTT. The chain joins TRBV29-1 to TRBJ1-1; D remains unclear. CDR1 SQVTM and CDR2 ANQGSEA come from the germline V gene. The V end was cut by 4 bases, the J end by 3 bases, with 6 bases between. The CDR3 covers 11 residues.

This clone showed up just once. The chain couples TRBV7-9 to TRBJ2-7, with D perhaps TRBD2 (5 bases). The V end lost 2 bases, the J end lost 9 bases, and 11 bases lay between the germline ends. Germline CDR1 reads SEHNR; CDR2 reads FQNEAQ (reference sequence). The CDR3 runs 12 residues. CDR3 protein: CASSLSSIGQYF. DNA of the CDR3: TGTGCCAGCAGCTTATCTAGCATCGGGCAGTACTTC.

The chain employs TRBV18 and TRBJ1-1; 9 bases are shared with TRBD1. The CDR3 spans 14 residues. CDR1 and CDR2 from the germline V gene are KGHSH and LQKENI. J gave up 4 bases and V 4 bases, and 4 bases lay outside the gene matches. The CDR3 region has the DNA TGTGCCAGCTCACGCGGACAGGGGACCACTGAAGCTTTCTTT. Residues: CASSRGQGTTEAFF.

This clone is a singleton in its sample. The chain employs TRBV29-1 and TRBJ2-3; D possibly corresponds to TRBD2 (6 bases). The CDR3 totals 14 residues. The germline V gene encodes CDR1 SQVTM and CDR2 ANQGSEA. Trimming shortened V by 5 bases and J by 0 bases, and 12 bases separated the two germline ends. The CDR3 is CSVPGTVSTDTQYF. CDR3 coding DNA: TGCAGCGTTCCCGGGACTGTCAGCACAGATACGCAGTATTTT.